This T cell receptor beta chain was recovered during a study of blood T cell repertoires in COVID-19. Study summary: PBMCs, B-cell-depleted T cells, or T cells provided the cDNA or gDNA that made up the material.

The CDR3 consists of 17 residues. The V segment lost 3 bases and the J segment 4 bases; nucleotides outside the gene matches: 10. Germline-derived CDR1 and CDR2 are DFQATT and SNEGSKA (reference sequence). Only in-frame clones appear in the TCRdb table, and some are missing; sequencing was by immunoSEQ multiplex PCR. The sample has about 59,000 clones, over 70% seen once. This sequence originates from a man between 60 and 70 years old with acute or convalescent COVID-19. The chain has TRBV20-1 and TRBJ2-2; 11 bases map to TRBD1. Sequenced input: peripheral blood. CDR3: CSASGGLGQGGTGELFF. The CDR3 DNA reads as TGCAGTGCTAGTGGAGGTTTGGGACAGGGGGGCACCGGGGAGCTGTTTTTT.